The rows below give T cell receptor beta chains drawn from one sample of a study of T cell repertoires in cytomegalovirus infection. Their target antigens are unknown. TCRdb redid the calling of the reads with MiXCR, one entry per CDR3 protein. Among about 310,000 distinct CDR3 sequences listed, 20% to 30% were seen once. The sample consisted of cultured PBMCs, taken from culture after CMV antigen stimulation. The receptors were sampled from a human donor in good health (CMV status not recorded). Some clones in this sample may be carry-over from other donors' samples. The CDR3 runs from the conserved cysteine through the conserved F or W. The D gene is left open where the match is weak. A row's size may be missing; if present it is once, few, many or a size class.

many | TRBJ2-7 | TRBV5-1 | TRBD1 | TGCGCCAGCAGCTCACAGGGACAGGGAGGTGTCGAGCAGTACTTC | CASSSQGQGGVEQYF
- | TRBJ1-1 | TRBV29-1 | - | TGCAGCGTTGACGGCCAGGGGAAGGGTGAAGCTTTCTTT | CSVDGQGKGEAFF
- | TRBJ2-7 | TRBV6-2/TRBV6-3 | - | TGTGCCAGCAGTTACTCGACCCCCTACGAGCAGTACTTC | CASSYSTPYEQYF
many | TRBJ1-1 | TRBV7-2 | - | TGTGCCAGCAGCTCCCAGGAGAACACTGAAGCTTTCTTT | CASSSQENTEAFF
- | TRBJ1-3 | TRBV7-2 | TRBD1 | TGTGCCAGCAGCCTCGAGACAGGGGTTGCGGGAAACACCATATATTTT | CASSLETGVAGNTIYF
few | TRBJ2-1 | TRBV15 | - | TGTGCCACCAGCAGAGACAGGGGACTGGGAGATGAGCAGTTCTTC | CATSRDRGLGDEQFF
- | TRBJ1-2 | TRBV29-1 | - | TGCAGCGTTGTAACGGGCCAGGGGACGCCCTATGGCTACACCTTC | CSVVTGQGTPYGYTF
- | TRBJ1-1 | TRBV20-1 | - | TGCAGTGCTAGAAAAACAGGAAGGCGCCTTCTGAACACTGAAGCTTTCTTT | CSARKTGRRLLNTEAFF
- | TRBJ1-1 | TRBV19 | - | TGTGCCAGTAGTATCGAGGGCAGAATTCGTATGAACACTGAAGCTTTCTTT | CASSIEGRIRMNTEAFF
- | TRBJ1-5 | TRBV24-1 | TRBD1 | TGTGCCACCAGTGACCGACAGGGCGGTAGCAATCAGCCCCAGCATTTT | CATSDRQGGSNQPQHF
many | TRBJ2-7 | TRBV11-1 | - | TGTGCCAGCAGCTTGGACGGGGTCGAGCAGTACTTC | CASSLDGVEQYF
few | TRBJ1-4 | TRBV24-1 | - | TGTGCCACCAGTGATGGCGGGGTGTCAGAAAAACTGTTTTTT | CATSDGGVSEKLFF
- | TRBJ2-7 | TRBV6-2/TRBV6-3 | TRBD1 | TGTGCCAGCAGTTATGAGGATCAGGGGGTATACGAGCAGTACTTC | CASSYEDQGVYEQYF
few | TRBJ2-1 | TRBV4-1 | - | TGCGCCAGCAGCCAGATTACGACAGGTCGGAATGAGCAGTTCTTC | CASSQITTGRNEQFF